The source of this T cell receptor (beta chain) is a study of blood T cells in healthy people across ages. Russia was home to the donors, healthy Caucasian individuals aged 6 to 90. The CDR3 has 13 amino acids. The V end was cut by 7 bases, the J end by 1 base, with 11 bases between. The germline V gene encodes CDR1 MNHEY and CDR2 SVGAGI. Remarks on this clonotype: Its antigen is as yet unknown.

A second PCR, run for about 7 to 11 cycles, used a sample-barcoded 5' primer plus a J-beta primer mix. Each TCR beta cDNA got a 12-nucleotide random molecular identifier. Per sample, CDR3-containing paired-end reads numbered at least 2.5 million. TCRdb ran MiXCR on the 5' RACE reads and lists one entry per CDR3 protein. Of 2 million or so distinct CDR3 sequences listed, about 50% are singletons. Findings and limits, study-wide: Across samples, TCR beta diversity tracked strongly with naive T cell percentage.

Specimen: blood. The rearrangement joins TRBV6-5 to TRBJ2-7; D gene unclear. The source is a woman between 35 and 50 years old in good health. CDR3 sequence (DNA): TGTGCCAGCATCTCGGGTAATTCCTACGAGCAGTACTTC. Translated, it gives CASISGNSYEQYF.